This T cell receptor beta chain was recovered during a study of T cells expressing NK-cell markers. Study-wide context: Seven HCMV-seropositive donors and one seronegative donor made up the eight sequenced donors. General study points: One observes that, in several donors, these clonotypes were also the leading ones within the CD3+CD56-NKG2C+ fraction.

Points on this clonotype: Its target is unknown.

CDR3 length: 15 amino acids. TCRdb derives one entry per CDR3 protein from the 5' RACE reads, leaving out DNA. The sample holds about 430,000 distinct CDR3 sequences. Sequencing was carried out using blood T cells: a sorted CD56 or NKG2C T cell subset, CD4+ or CD8+ T cells, or bulk PBMC T cells (not recorded which). The TCR sequence derives from a woman aged 50 to 60 in good health. The chain carries TRBV12-3 or TRBV12-4 and TRBJ1-1; the TRBD1 assignment by TCRdb is unverifiable without DNA. The CDR3 reads CASSFGSSSRETAFF.